This entry is about one TCR beta chain. Its antigen remains unidentified. This entry comes from a study of vaccination and CD4 T cells after COVID-19. Overall study: Typically, post-vaccine samples were obtained a median approximately 75 days after dose two, within a range of 14 to 241.

Oncomine TCR Beta short-read sequencing was applied to DNA from cultured CD4+ T cells. TCRdb itself ran the PCR reads through MiXCR, one entry per CDR3 protein. The table has around 16,000 distinct CDR3 sequences, 47% seen once. The V end was cut by 4 bases, the J end by 0 bases, with 11 bases between. The CDR3 is 15 residues long. Germline CDR1 MNHNS, CDR2 SASEGT. This sample's time point: late sampling 161 to 241 days after vaccination in three convalescent patients. Treatment described: roughly 10-day PBMC culture with coronavirus spike peptide pools or control peptides (ViraFEST assay). PCR positivity was dated March to December 2020, before US Alpha, Beta and Delta variants.

This chain uses TRBV6-1 with TRBJ2-3; a weak D match, TRBD2 (6 bases). Here the sequenced sample was CD4+ T cells from blood, cultured in vitro, taken about 7 months after SARS-CoV-2 vaccination. This receptor was identified in a human donor who had recovered from COVID-19. The CDR3 sequence: CASSVEGGSTDTQYF. Written as DNA, the CDR3 is TGTGCCAGCAGTGTTGAGGGAGGAAGCACAGATACGCAGTATTTT.